A single TCR beta chain is shown here with its context. The data derive from a study of spatial heterogeneity in lung cancer. Study summary: Detected beta-chain sequences consistently exceeded alpha-chain sequences. Across the raw uncorrected reads, a unique TCR and UMI combination was observed, on average, more than ten times.

Time point: sample taken at primary tumor resection. Samples were obtained from approximately 72 donors, all untreated early-stage non-small cell lung cancer patients. Unsorted whole RNA from tumor, nontumor lung or frozen PBMC underwent sequencing. TCRdb used MiXCR to reprocess the 5' RACE reads, holding one entry per CDR3 protein. This table holds 3,500 or so distinct CDR3 sequences, approximately 2.7% found once. The CDR3 consists of 16 residues. Deletions cut 1 base from V and 5 bases from J, with 16 bases between. The specimen was normal lung tissue next to the tumor, collected at surgery. The receptor's source is a female donor with early-stage non-small cell lung cancer. This sequence joins TRBV23-1 and TRBJ2-3; a weak D match, TRBD2 (7 bases). TRBV23-1 is placed among ORFs of uncertain function. The CDR3 DNA sequence: TGCGCCAGCAGTCAATTGTGGGGGGGGGCCTTAGATACGCAGTATTTT. It specifies CASSQLWGGALDTQYF.